These 23 T cell receptor beta chains were all obtained from the same sample, sequenced in a study of neurological immune-mediated disorders. Time point in this sample: longitudinal time-point 3. TCRdb reprocessed the 5' RACE reads with MiXCR, giving one entry per CDR3 protein. The data show tens of thousands of distinct CDR3 sequences, 13% seen once. The source material was PBMCs. The source is a man younger than 40 in good health.

This clonotype was recorded many times. V and J are TRBV11-2 and TRBJ2-5; D is uncertain. This CDR3 is 13 amino acids long. The germline CDR1 and CDR2 sequences are SGHAT and FQNNGV. Trimming cost V 3 bases and J 2 bases, with 7 bases left between them. The chain's CDR3 is CASSLWAQETQYF. The CDR3 nucleotides read TGTGCCAGCAGCTTGTGGGCTCAAGAGACCCAGTACTTC.

This clonotype occurred once. At one boundary the junction diverges from the germline segment, which might be a read error. The J gene is TRBJ1-1, the V gene TRBV28, with D hard to call. Germline CDR1 reads MDHEN; CDR2 reads SYDVKM. The CDR3 spans 12 residues. CDR3 region: CASRPANTEALF. CDR3 sequence (DNA): TGTGCCAGTAGGCCTGCGAACACTGAAGCTTTATTT.

Regarding this clonotype: This may arise from a read error, as a much more abundant clone is one base away. The chain is built from TRBV25-1 and TRBJ2-6, with D uncertain. The ends were cut back, 10 bases at V and 0 bases at J, with 16 bases in the middle. Germline CDR1 is MGHDK and CDR2 is SYGVNS. CDR3 length: 16 amino acids. For the CDR3, the DNA is TGTGCCACCCAGAGCAAGTCATACTCTGGGGCCAACGTCCTGACTTTC. Encoded protein: CATQSKSYSGANVLTF. The full variable domain, completed using reference TRBV25-1 and TRBJ2-6, is EADIYQTPRYLVIGTGKKITLECSQTMGHDKMYWYQQDPGMELHLIHYSYGVNSTEKGDLSSESTVSRIRTEHFPLTLESARPSHTSQYLCATQSKSYSGANVLTFGAGSRLTVL.

This clonotype was observed at least ten times. The rearrangement joins TRBV12-3 or TRBV12-4 to TRBJ2-3; 7 bases map to TRBD2. The CDR3 is 12 residues long. With 6 bases clipped from V and 8 bases from J, the junction kept 5 bases outside the gene matches. The CDR3 sequence: CASSGSGATQYF. CDR3 in DNA: TGTGCCAGCAGCGGGAGCGGGGCTACGCAGTATTTT.

This clonotype was recorded many times. J is TRBJ1-5 and V is TRBV4-1; D unclear. CDR3 size: 13 residues. Deletions cut 8 bases from V and 4 bases from J, with 12 bases between. Germline loops: CDR1 MGHRA, CDR2 YSYEKL. The CDR3 protein is CASAPQVNQPQHF. The CDR3 nucleotides are TGCGCCAGCGCGCCGCAGGTGAATCAGCCCCAGCATTTT.

The table lists this clonotype with many counts. The chain has TRBV20-1 and TRBJ1-3, with D unclear. CDR3 length: 15 amino acids. V lost 1 base to trimming and J lost 4 bases, with 14 bases between them. Per the germline V gene, CDR1 is DFQATT and CDR2 is SNEGSKA (reference sequence). The CDR3 here is CSARAPGTRGNTIYF. In nucleotides, the CDR3 is TGCAGTGCTAGAGCCCCCGGAACGCGAGGAAACACCATATATTTT.

The sample holds many counts of this clonotype. V gene TRBV10-1 combines with J gene TRBJ2-1; TRBD1 matches at 9 bases. There are 16 residues in the CDR3. V trimming: 6 bases; J trimming: 4 bases; junction bases outside the gene matches: 10. From germline, CDR1 is WNHNN and CDR2 SYGVQD (reference sequence). DNA for the CDR3: TGCGCCAGCAGCGGCTCCCGACAGGGGGGTTACAATGAGCAGTTCTTC. Its translation is CASSGSRQGGYNEQFF.

This clonotype was recorded many times. J is TRBJ2-2 and V is TRBV28; 9 nucleotides agree with TRBD2. The CDR3 is 14 amino acids. The germline V gene has CDR1 MDHEN and CDR2 SYDVKM. V shed 8 bases and J 1 base; nucleotides not matched to a gene: 2. The CDR3 DNA is TGTGCCAGCGATAGCGGGGGGAACACCGGGGAGCTGTTTTTT. It yields the protein CASDSGGNTGELFF.

The rearrangement links TRBV28 to TRBJ2-7; TRBD1 or TRBD2 may be the D gene (6 bases each). V lost 6 bases, J lost 8 bases, and 20 bases lay in between. The CDR3 has 14 amino acids. From germline, CDR1 is MDHEN and CDR2 SYDVKM. CDR3 amino acids: CASSVGGQTDKQYF. The DNA of the CDR3 is TGTGCCAGCAGCGTGGGAGGACAGACGGACAAGCAGTACTTC.

The table lists this clonotype with many counts. This rearrangement joins TRBV2 to TRBJ2-1; TRBD2 aligns across 12 bases. Germline CDR1 and CDR2: SNHLY and FYNNEI. Losses at the gene ends were 8 bases for V and 8 bases for J; bases not matched to a gene: 7. The CDR3 is made up of 14 amino acids. The CDR3 DNA is TGTGCCAGCGTGCTAGCGGGAGGGTCCGATGAGCAGTTCTTC. Translation gives CASVLAGGSDEQFF.

This clonotype was found many times. The CDR3 coding sequence is TGTGCCAGCAGCTTAAGTAGGTACTCCTACGAGCAGTACTTC. It is translated as CASSLSRYSYEQYF. The chain has TRBV11-2 and TRBJ2-7; D is ambiguous. Looked up from germline, CDR1 is SGHAT and CDR2 is FQNNGV. The V end lost 2 bases, the J end lost 0 bases, and 8 bases lay between the germline ends. The CDR3 extends over 14 amino acids.

The table lists this clonotype with many counts. The CDR3 DNA follows: TGCGCCAGCAGCTTGGCTGGAGATACGCAGTATTTT. Translated, it gives CASSLAGDTQYF. This rearrangement joins TRBV5-1 to TRBJ2-3; D uncertain. V lost 0 bases, J lost 5 bases, and 4 bases lay in between. CDR3 size: 12 residues. CDR1 SGHRS and CDR2 YFSETQ come from the germline V gene.

At least ten counts were recorded for this clonotype. The chain carries TRBV6-6 and TRBJ2-7, with D tentatively TRBD2 (6 bases). The CDR3 loop spans 16 amino acids. The germline gives CDR1 MNHNY, CDR2 SVGAGI (reference sequence). The V and J ends lost 4 bases and 3 bases respectively, with 19 bases between them. This CDR3 is CASSSSGRREGYEQYF. The CDR3 region has the DNA TGTGCCAGCAGTTCGTCCGGGAGACGTGAGGGCTACGAGCAGTACTTC.

About this clonotype itself: One junction end does not reproduce the germline sequence, and a read error may be involved. The J gene is TRBJ2-1, the V gene TRBV29-1, with D maybe TRBD1 (5 bases). Germline V gene sequence: CDR1 SQVTM, CDR2 ANQGSEA. This CDR3 comprises 13 residues. Here the CDR3 reads CSVSLTVGNDQFF. The CDR3 nucleotides are TGCAGCGTCTCCCTGACAGTTGGGAATGATCAGTTCTTC.

This clonotype has at least ten counts. The rearrangement links TRBV12-3 or TRBV12-4 to TRBJ2-7; D may be TRBD1 or TRBD2 (6 bases each). The CDR3 totals 15 residues. With 5 bases removed from V and 0 bases from J, the gap between germline ends came to 14 bases. The CDR3: CASSAPGANSYEQYF. The CDR3 bases are TGTGCCAGCAGTGCGCCGGGGGCAAACTCCTACGAGCAGTACTTC.

In its sample, this clonotype was seen many times. The V call is TRBV5-1, the J call TRBJ2-1; D gene uncertain. V dropped 0 bases and J dropped 9 bases, with 16 bases sitting between them. Germline V gene data show CDR1 as SGHRS and CDR2 as YFSETQ. The CDR3 consists of 15 residues. CDR3 protein: CASSLEITISFEQFF. The CDR3 DNA reads as TGCGCCAGCAGCTTGGAGATAACAATCAGCTTTGAGCAGTTCTTC.

This clonotype has a count of ten or more. The J gene is TRBJ2-2, the V gene TRBV5-1, with 8 bases matching TRBD2. The V gene end was trimmed by 8 bases and the J gene end by 3 bases; junction bases not matched to a gene: 12. Germline-derived CDR1 and CDR2 are SGHRS and YFSETQ. The CDR3 is 16 residues long. The CDR3, as DNA: TGCGCCAGTACCCCTCGGGCGGGAGGTGACACCGGGGAGCTGTTTTTT. It encodes CASTPRAGGDTGELFF.

This clonotype occurred many times. This sequence joins TRBV6-5 and TRBJ1-2; a possible D gene is TRBD1 (5 bases). This CDR3 has 16 residues. Germline V gene sequence: CDR1 MNHEY, CDR2 SVGAGI. V was shortened by 0 bases and J by 4 bases, with 15 bases between the two germline ends. Here the CDR3 DNA reads TGTGCCAGCAGTTACTCTCATTTGGGGGGTATCTATGGCTACACCTTC. Amino acid sequence: CASSYSHLGGIYGYTF.

This clonotype was picked up many times. The chain has TRBV5-1 and TRBJ1-1; D unresolved. Germline values: CDR1 SGHRS, CDR2 YFSETQ. Trimming pared 1 base from V and 7 bases from J, leaving 11 bases between. The CDR3 length is 13 residues. The CDR3 DNA sequence: TGCGCCAGCAGCTTGAATGGATTATTTGAAGCTTTCTTT. It codes for CASSLNGLFEAFF.

This clonotype was recorded at least ten times. The CDR3, as DNA: TGTGCCACCAGTGATCAGGGGACTAGGGACGAGCAGTACTTC. It specifies CATSDQGTRDEQYF. This chain connects TRBV24-1 to TRBJ2-7, with 8 bases aligning to TRBD2. J gave up 5 bases and V 3 bases, and 5 bases lay outside the gene matches. CDR3 size: 14 residues. From germline, CDR1 is KGHDR and CDR2 SFDVKD.

The CDR3 reads CASSLVGTDTQYF. CDR3 in DNA: TGTGCCAGCAGCTTAGTGGGCACAGATACGCAGTATTTT. The rearrangement uses TRBV7-2 and TRBJ2-3; no clear D gene. Germline CDR1 reads SGHTA; CDR2 reads FQGNSA. The germline V and J ends were trimmed by 1 base and 1 base, with 3 bases remaining between them. The CDR3 is 13 amino acids.

This clonotype was detected ten times or more. The genes are TRBV3-1 and TRBJ2-7; 10 bases agree with TRBD2. Trimming removed 3 bases from V and 1 base from J; junction bases left unmatched: 6. CDR1 LGHDT and CDR2 YNNKEL come from the germline V gene (reference sequence). The CDR3 is 16 amino acids. CDR3 DNA: TGTGCCAGCAGCCAGAGCGGGAGGGCCGGGTCCTACGAGCAGTACTTC. Encoded protein: CASSQSGRAGSYEQYF.

This clonotype was seen many times. The CDR3 here is CASILQGVGGGYTF. CDR3 DNA sequence: TGTGCCAGCATATTACAGGGCGTCGGAGGTGGCTACACCTTC. The chain recombines TRBV28 with TRBJ1-2, with D tentatively TRBD1 (6 bases). The CDR3 has 14 residues. The V end lost 7 bases, the J end lost 7 bases, and 19 bases lay between the germline ends. Germline-derived CDR1 and CDR2 are MDHEN and SYDVKM.